A selection of T cell receptor beta chains follows, all from one sample in a study of lymphopenia after photon versus proton radiotherapy. Profiled with immunoSEQ multiplex PCR; TCRdb holds only in-frame clones, not every one. Here the sample spans 53,000 or so clones, around 83% being singletons. Sample: peripheral blood, taken from a patient treated with photon-based radiotherapy. These receptors were collected from a man in his forties or fifties with gastric cancer. The CDR3 runs from the conserved cysteine through the conserved F or W. The D gene is left open where the match is weak. Only part of the rows carry a size: once, few, many, or a class if the clone is expanded.

CDR3 length: 16
D gene: .
clone size: .
V gene: TRBV2
J gene: TRBJ1-4
CDR3 protein: CASSEDIKATNEKLFF
CDR3 DNA: TGTGCCAGCAGTGAAGACATTAAGGCAACTAATGAAAAACTGTTTTTT

CDR3 length: 13
D gene: .
clone size: .
V gene: TRBV27
J gene: TRBJ2-1
CDR3 protein: CASSISSYNEQFF
CDR3 DNA: TGTGCCAGCAGCATTAGCTCCTACAATGAGCAGTTCTTC

CDR3 length: 15
D gene: .
clone size: .
V gene: TRBV28
J gene: TRBJ1-3
CDR3 protein: CASSTGTSSGNTIYF
CDR3 DNA: TGTGCCAGCAGTACAGGGACCAGCTCTGGAAACACCATATATTTT

CDR3 length: 18
D gene: TRBD2
clone size: .
V gene: TRBV7-9
J gene: TRBJ2-3
CDR3 protein: CASSDTGQGLAGADTQYF
CDR3 DNA: TGTGCCAGCAGCGATACAGGCCAGGGGCTAGCGGGAGCAGATACGCAGTATTTT

CDR3 length: 14
D gene: .
clone size: .
V gene: TRBV6-5
J gene: TRBJ2-6
CDR3 protein: CASRGAAGANVLTF
CDR3 DNA: TGTGCCAGCAGGGGGGCAGCTGGGGCCAACGTCCTGACTTTC

CDR3 length: 15
D gene: TRBD2
clone size: .
V gene: TRBV5-4
J gene: TRBJ2-1
CDR3 protein: CASSQAGVGYNEQFF
CDR3 DNA: TGTGCCAGCAGCCAAGCGGGAGTCGGCTACAATGAGCAGTTCTTC

CDR3 length: 15
D gene: TRBD2
clone size: .
V gene: TRBV5-6
J gene: TRBJ2-1
CDR3 protein: CASWRLADSYNEQFF
CDR3 DNA: TGTGCCAGCTGGAGACTAGCGGATTCCTACAATGAGCAGTTCTTC

CDR3 length: 13
D gene: TRBD1
clone size: .
V gene: TRBV29-1
J gene: TRBJ2-7
CDR3 protein: CSVPGQGAGEQYF
CDR3 DNA: TGCAGCGTACCGGGACAGGGGGCAGGCGAGCAGTACTTC

CDR3 length: 14
D gene: .
clone size: once
V gene: TRBV28
J gene: TRBJ2-5
CDR3 protein: CASSPTGSPQTQYF
CDR3 DNA: TGTGCCAGCAGTCCGACGGGAAGCCCCCAGACCCAGTACTTC

CDR3 length: 17
D gene: TRBD1
clone size: .
V gene: TRBV19
J gene: TRBJ1-3
CDR3 protein: CASSGLDRTKSGNTIYF
CDR3 DNA: TGTGCCAGTAGTGGGTTGGACAGGACTAAGTCTGGAAACACCATATATTTT

CDR3 length: 16
D gene: .
clone size: .
V gene: TRBV19
J gene: TRBJ1-2
CDR3 protein: CASSIPYKGVNYGYTF
CDR3 DNA: TGTGCCAGTAGTATACCCTACAAGGGGGTGAACTATGGCTACACCTTC

CDR3 length: 16
D gene: TRBD2
clone size: .
V gene: TRBV18
J gene: TRBJ2-5
CDR3 protein: CASSGGLAGVGETQYF
CDR3 DNA: TGTGCCAGCTCGGGCGGACTAGCGGGAGTGGGAGAGACCCAGTACTTC

CDR3 length: 16
D gene: TRBD2
clone size: .
V gene: TRBV5-5
J gene: TRBJ2-7
CDR3 protein: CASSSGLLADSYEQYF
CDR3 DNA: TGTGCCAGCAGCTCTGGACTACTAGCGGACTCCTACGAGCAGTACTTC

CDR3 length: 17
D gene: TRBD1
clone size: .
V gene: TRBV27
J gene: TRBJ1-1
CDR3 protein: CASSFTSRGPLGAEAFF
CDR3 DNA: TGTGCCAGCAGTTTCACCTCGAGGGGGCCTCTTGGGGCTGAAGCTTTCTTT

CDR3 length: 18
D gene: TRBD1
clone size: .
V gene: TRBV6-1
J gene: TRBJ2-6
CDR3 protein: CASSEGTGDLGGANVLTF
CDR3 DNA: TGTGCCAGCAGTGAAGGGACAGGGGATTTGGGTGGGGCCAACGTCCTGACTTTC